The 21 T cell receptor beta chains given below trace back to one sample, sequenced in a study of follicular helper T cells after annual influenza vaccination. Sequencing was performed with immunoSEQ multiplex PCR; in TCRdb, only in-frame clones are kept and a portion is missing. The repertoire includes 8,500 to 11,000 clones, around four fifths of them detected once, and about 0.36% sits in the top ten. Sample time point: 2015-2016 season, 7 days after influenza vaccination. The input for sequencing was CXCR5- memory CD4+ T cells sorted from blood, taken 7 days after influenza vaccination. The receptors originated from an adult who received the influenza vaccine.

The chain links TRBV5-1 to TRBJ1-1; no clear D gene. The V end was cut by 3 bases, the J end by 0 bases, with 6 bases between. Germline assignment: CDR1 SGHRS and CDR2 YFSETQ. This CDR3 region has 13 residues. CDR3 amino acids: CASSSTVNTEAFF. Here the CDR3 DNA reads TGCGCCAGCAGCTCCACCGTGAACACTGAAGCTTTCTTT.

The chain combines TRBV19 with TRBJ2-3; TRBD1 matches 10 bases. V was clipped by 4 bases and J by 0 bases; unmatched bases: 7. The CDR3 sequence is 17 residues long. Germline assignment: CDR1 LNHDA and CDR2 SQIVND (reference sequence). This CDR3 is CASSKRTGGPSTDTQYF. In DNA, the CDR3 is TGTGCCAGTAGTAAGAGGACAGGGGGTCCTAGCACAGATACGCAGTATTTT.

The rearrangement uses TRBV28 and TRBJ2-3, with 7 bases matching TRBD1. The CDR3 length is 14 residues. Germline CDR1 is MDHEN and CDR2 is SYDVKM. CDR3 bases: TGTGCAGCCGGGGACAGAGGAAGTGCAGATACGCAGTATTTT. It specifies CAAGDRGSADTQYF.

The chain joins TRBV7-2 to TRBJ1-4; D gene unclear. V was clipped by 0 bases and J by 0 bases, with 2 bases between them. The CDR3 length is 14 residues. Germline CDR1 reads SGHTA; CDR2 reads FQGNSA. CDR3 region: CASSLASTNEKLFF. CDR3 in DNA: TGTGCCAGCAGCTTAGCGTCAACTAATGAAAAACTGTTTTTT.

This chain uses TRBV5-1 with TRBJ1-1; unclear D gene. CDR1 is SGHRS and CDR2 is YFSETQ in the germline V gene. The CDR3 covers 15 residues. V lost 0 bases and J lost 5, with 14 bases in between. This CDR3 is CASSLGGGLETEAFF. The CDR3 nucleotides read TGCGCCAGCAGCTTGGGGGGAGGGTTGGAGACTGAAGCTTTCTTT.

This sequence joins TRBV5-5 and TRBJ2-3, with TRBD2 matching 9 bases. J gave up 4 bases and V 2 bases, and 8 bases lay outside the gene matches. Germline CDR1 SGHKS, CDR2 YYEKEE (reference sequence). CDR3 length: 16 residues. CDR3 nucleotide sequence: TGTGCCAGCAGCTTCAGACTAGCGGCGGGGGCAGATACGCAGTATTTT. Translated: CASSFRLAAGADTQYF.

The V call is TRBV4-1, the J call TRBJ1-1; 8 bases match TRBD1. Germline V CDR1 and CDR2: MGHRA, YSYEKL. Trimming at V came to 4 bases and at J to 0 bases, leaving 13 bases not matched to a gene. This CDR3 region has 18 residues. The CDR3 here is CASSRRQGAGGLNTEAFF. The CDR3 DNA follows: TGCGCCAGCAGCCGACGGCAGGGGGCGGGTGGGCTGAACACTGAAGCTTTCTTT.

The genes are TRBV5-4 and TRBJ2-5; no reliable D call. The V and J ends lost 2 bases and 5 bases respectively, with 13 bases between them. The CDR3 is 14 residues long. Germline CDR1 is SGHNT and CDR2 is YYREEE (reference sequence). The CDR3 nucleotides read TGTGCCAGCAGCTTAAATCCCGGCGACGAGACCCAGTACTTC. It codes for CASSLNPGDETQYF.

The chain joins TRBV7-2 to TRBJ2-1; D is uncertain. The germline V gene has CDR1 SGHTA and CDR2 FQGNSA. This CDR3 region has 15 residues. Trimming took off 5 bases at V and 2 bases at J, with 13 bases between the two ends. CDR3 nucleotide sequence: TGTGCCAGCAGCCCCTCCGGCGGCCCCTACAATGAGCAGTTCTTC. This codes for CASSPSGGPYNEQFF.

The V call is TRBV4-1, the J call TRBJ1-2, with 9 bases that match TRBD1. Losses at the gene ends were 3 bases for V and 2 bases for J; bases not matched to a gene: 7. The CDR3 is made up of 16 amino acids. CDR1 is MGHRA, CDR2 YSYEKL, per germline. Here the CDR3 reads CASSQPGTGKNYGYTF. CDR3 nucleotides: TGCGCCAGCAGCCAGCCCGGGACAGGGAAGAACTATGGCTACACCTTC.

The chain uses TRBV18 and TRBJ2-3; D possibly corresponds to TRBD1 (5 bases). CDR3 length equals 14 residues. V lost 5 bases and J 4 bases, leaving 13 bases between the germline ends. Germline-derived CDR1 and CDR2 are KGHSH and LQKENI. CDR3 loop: CASSTRQGADTQYF. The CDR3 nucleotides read TGTGCCAGCTCAACACGCCAGGGCGCAGATACGCAGTATTTT. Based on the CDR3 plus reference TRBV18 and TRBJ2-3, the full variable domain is NAGVMQNPRHLVRRRGQEARLRCSPMKGHSHVYWYRQLPEEGLKFMVYLQKENIIDESGMPKERFSAEFPKEGPSILRIQQVVRGDSAAYFCASSTRQGADTQYFGPGTRLTVL.

The CDR3 coding sequence is TGTGCCATCGGCCAGAGCTCCTACAATGAGCAGTTCTTC. This gives the protein CAIGQSSYNEQFF. This rearrangement joins TRBV10-3 to TRBJ2-1; D gene unclear. Germline V gene lookup returns CDR1 ENHRY and CDR2 SYGVKD. The CDR3 contains 13 residues. Between the trimmed V and J ends, which lost 8 bases and 0 bases, there was a span of 8 bases.

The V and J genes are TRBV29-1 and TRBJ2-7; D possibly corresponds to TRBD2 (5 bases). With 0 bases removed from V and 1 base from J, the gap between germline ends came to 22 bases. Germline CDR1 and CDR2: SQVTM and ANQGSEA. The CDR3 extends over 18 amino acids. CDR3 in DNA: TGCAGCGTTGAAGACCGGGGTACCCCACTCCATCAATCCTACGAGCAGTACTTC. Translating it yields CSVEDRGTPLHQSYEQYF.

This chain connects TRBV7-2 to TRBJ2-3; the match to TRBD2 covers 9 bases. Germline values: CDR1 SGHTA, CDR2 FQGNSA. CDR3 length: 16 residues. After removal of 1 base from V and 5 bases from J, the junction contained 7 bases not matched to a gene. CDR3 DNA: TGTGCCAGCAGCTTAGTGCGGGGGGGGCCCGTAGATACGCAGTATTTT. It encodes CASSLVRGGPVDTQYF.

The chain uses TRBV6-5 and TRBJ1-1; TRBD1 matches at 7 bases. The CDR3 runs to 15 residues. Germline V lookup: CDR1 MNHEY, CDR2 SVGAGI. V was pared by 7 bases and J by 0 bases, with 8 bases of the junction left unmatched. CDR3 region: CASTRQGLMNTEAFF. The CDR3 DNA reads TGTGCCAGCACAAGACAGGGTTTGATGAACACTGAAGCTTTCTTT.

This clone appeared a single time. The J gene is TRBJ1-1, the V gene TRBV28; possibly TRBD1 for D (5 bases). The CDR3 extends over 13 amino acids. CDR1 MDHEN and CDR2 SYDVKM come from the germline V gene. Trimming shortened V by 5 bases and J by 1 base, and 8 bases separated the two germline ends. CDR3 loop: CASSAGGNTEAFF. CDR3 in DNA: TGTGCCAGCAGTGCGGGGGGGAACACTGAAGCTTTCTTT.

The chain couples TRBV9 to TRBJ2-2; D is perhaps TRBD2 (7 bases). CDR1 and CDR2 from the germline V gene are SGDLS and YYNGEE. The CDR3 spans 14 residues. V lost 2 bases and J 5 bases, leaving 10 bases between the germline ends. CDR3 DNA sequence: TGTGCCAGCAGCGTTGCGGGGGCAACCGGGGAGCTGTTTTTT. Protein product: CASSVAGATGELFF. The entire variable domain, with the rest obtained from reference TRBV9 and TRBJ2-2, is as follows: DSGVTQTPKHLITATGQRVTLRCSPRSGDLSVYWYQQSLDQGLQFLIQYYNGEERAKGNILERFSAQQFPDLHSELNLSSLELGDSALYFCASSVAGATGELFFGEGSRLTVL.

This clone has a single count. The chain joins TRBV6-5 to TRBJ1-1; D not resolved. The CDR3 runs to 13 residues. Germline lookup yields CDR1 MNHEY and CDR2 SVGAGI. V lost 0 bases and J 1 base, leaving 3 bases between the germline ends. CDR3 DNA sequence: TGTGCCAGCAGTTACTCCCAGAACACTGAAGCTTTCTTT. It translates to CASSYSQNTEAFF.

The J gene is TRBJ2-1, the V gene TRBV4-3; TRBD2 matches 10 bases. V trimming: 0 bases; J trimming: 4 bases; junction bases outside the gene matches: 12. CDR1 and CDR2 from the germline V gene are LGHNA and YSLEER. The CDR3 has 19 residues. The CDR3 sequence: CASSQDNGAGGPGYNEQFF. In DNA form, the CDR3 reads TGCGCCAGCAGCCAAGATAATGGAGCGGGGGGGCCGGGGTACAATGAGCAGTTCTTC.

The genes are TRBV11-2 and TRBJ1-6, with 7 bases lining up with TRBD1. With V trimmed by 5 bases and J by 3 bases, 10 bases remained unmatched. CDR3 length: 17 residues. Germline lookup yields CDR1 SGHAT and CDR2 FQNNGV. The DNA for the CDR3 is TGTGCCAGCAGCCTCGGACAGGTCGGGGACTATAATTCACCCCTCCACTTT. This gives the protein CASSLGQVGDYNSPLHF.

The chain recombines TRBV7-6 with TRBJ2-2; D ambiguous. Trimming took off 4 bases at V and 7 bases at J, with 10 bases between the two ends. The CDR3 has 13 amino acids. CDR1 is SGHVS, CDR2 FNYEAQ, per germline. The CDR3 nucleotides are TGTGCCAGCAGCTACGGCCCGGTCGGGGAGCTGTTTTTT. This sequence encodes CASSYGPVGELFF.